This is a list of T cell receptor beta chains from one sample in a study of T cell repertoires in cytomegalovirus infection. TCRdb re-analysed the reads in MiXCR, keeping a single row per CDR3 protein. The sample lists about 770,000 distinct CDR3 sequences, 25% to 30% seen once, with over 10% in the top ten. These receptors are not linked to any known antigen. Material: cultured CD8+ T cells from PBMCs, obtained from culture after CMV antigen stimulation. The origin of the receptors is a human donor in good health (CMV status not recorded). Some clones in this sample may be carry-over from other donors' samples. CDR3s include the opening cysteine and the closing phenylalanine or tryptophan. D genes are given only for firm matches. Clone size is not always given. Where it is, it says once, few, many or a class for expanded clones.

CDR3	DNA	size	V	J	D
CSARDFYRGTEAFF	TGCAGTGCTAGAGATTTCTACAGGGGCACTGAAGCTTTCTTT	once	TRBV20-1	TRBJ1-1	TRBD1
CASRERPGELFF	TGTGCCAGCAGGGAGAGACCCGGGGAGCTGTTTTTT	few	TRBV5-8	TRBJ2-2	-
CASSSDRGGYNSPLHF	TGTGCCAGCAGCTCCGACAGGGGTGGGTATAATTCACCCCTCCACTTT	-	TRBV5-6	TRBJ1-6	TRBD1
CASSPRDRNEQYF	TGTGCCAGCAGCCCGCGGGACAGAAACGAGCAGTACTTC	few	TRBV7-9	TRBJ2-7	-
CASIGGKMETQYF	TGTGCCAGCATCGGGGGTAAAATGGAGACCCAGTACTTC	-	TRBV2	TRBJ2-5	-
CASSYRVRDTEAFF	TGTGCCAGCAGTTACAGGGTTCGGGACACTGAAGCTTTCTTT	few	TRBV11-2	TRBJ1-1	-
CASRSTGRDTQYF	TGCGCCAGCAGGTCGACAGGGCGAGATACGCAGTATTTT	few	TRBV4-1	TRBJ2-3	TRBD1
CASSLAQLAGGVGETQYF	TGTGCCAGCAGCTTAGCGCAGCTCGCGGGGGGGGTGGGAGAGACCCAGTACTTC	many	TRBV7-8	TRBJ2-5	TRBD2
CASTSIEREDQPQHF	TGTGCCAGCACGTCTATTGAAAGGGAGGATCAGCCCCAGCATTTT	few	TRBV2	TRBJ1-5	-
CATLSRSGNTIYF	TGTGCCACCTTGAGCAGGTCTGGAAACACCATATATTTT	-	TRBV15	TRBJ1-3	-
CASSPRVGGPSGELFF	TGTGCCAGCAGTCCCCGGGTGGGGGGGCCTAGCGGGGAGCTGTTTTTT	-	TRBV6-1	TRBJ2-2	-
CASSPPRGHSYEQYF	TGTGCCAGCAGCCCCCCGAGGGGGCACTCCTACGAGCAGTACTTC	few	TRBV11-2	TRBJ2-7	TRBD1
CASSSHSYNEQFF	TGTGCCAGCAGCTCACATTCCTACAATGAGCAGTTCTTC	few	TRBV7-9	TRBJ2-1	-
CATSAPDVGAGYTF	TGTGCCACCAGCGCCCCGGATGTGGGGGCTGGCTACACCTTC	-	TRBV15	TRBJ1-2	-
CSARDQDWPTDTQYF	TGCAGTGCTAGAGATCAGGACTGGCCCACAGATACGCAGTATTTT	few	TRBV20-1	TRBJ2-3	-
CASSLPRSGGAGDTQYF	TGTGCCAGCAGCTTACCCCGGAGCGGGGGGGCCGGAGATACGCAGTATTTT	many	TRBV7-2	TRBJ2-3	TRBD2
CASSYYRGNTGELFF	TGTGCCAGCAGCTACTACAGGGGGAACACCGGGGAGCTGTTTTTT	few	TRBV7-2	TRBJ2-2	TRBD1
CASSLGDEAFF	TGTGCCAGCAGCTTAGGGGATGAAGCTTTCTTT	many	TRBV7-2	TRBJ1-1	-
CASSRTVKFF	TGTGCCAGTAGCAGGACTGTAAAGTTCTTC	few	TRBV19	TRBJ2-1	-
CASSPRDKYGYTF	TGTGCCAGCAGTCCACGGGACAAGTATGGCTACACCTTC	-	TRBV12-3/TRBV12-4	TRBJ1-2	-
CASSLGPGGGEYQETQYF	TGTGCCAGCAGCTTAGGCCCAGGGGGCGGAGAGTACCAAGAGACCCAGTACTTC	many	TRBV7-9	TRBJ2-5	TRBD1
CASTAGQGYGYTF	TGTGCCAGCACCGCCGGACAGGGGTATGGCTACACCTTC	-	TRBV27	TRBJ1-2	TRBD1
CASSELLGRDNEQFF	TGTGCCAGCAGTGAACTTTTGGGGAGGGACAATGAGCAGTTCTTC	few	TRBV25-1	TRBJ2-1	TRBD2
CASTFPWTGLNTEAFF	TGTGCCAGCACCTTCCCCTGGACAGGCTTGAACACTGAAGCTTTCTTT	-	TRBV11-2	TRBJ1-1	TRBD1
CASSIDGPYNEQFF	TGTGCCAGTAGTATTGACGGACCCTACAATGAGCAGTTCTTC	-	TRBV19	TRBJ2-1	-
CASSWPDSYNEQFF	TGTGCCAGCTCGTGGCCGGACTCCTACAATGAGCAGTTCTTC	once	TRBV2	TRBJ2-1	-
CASSKSTRANYGYTF	TGTGCCAGCAGCAAGTCAACGCGAGCCAACTATGGCTACACCTTC	-	TRBV7-8	TRBJ1-2	-
CASSYSPGQGLITNTGELFF	TGTGCCAGCAGTTACTCTCCGGGACAGGGATTAATCACGAACACCGGGGAGCTGTTTTTT	-	TRBV6-2/TRBV6-3	TRBJ2-2	TRBD1
CASSLEGRHGDYGYTF	TGTGCCAGCAGCTTGGAGGGACGACATGGGGACTATGGCTACACCTTC	few	TRBV7-9	TRBJ1-2	-
CASSKYRPVGDGYTF	TGTGCCAGTAGTAAATACAGACCCGTCGGCGATGGCTACACCTTC	-	TRBV19	TRBJ1-2	-
CASSITGGWGQPQHF	TGTGCCAGTAGTATCACAGGGGGCTGGGGGCAGCCCCAGCATTTT	-	TRBV19	TRBJ1-5	TRBD1
CAISEGRTNTEAFF	TGTGCCATCAGTGAGGGCAGGACTAACACTGAAGCTTTCTTT	-	TRBV10-3	TRBJ1-1	-
CASSPGPLNIQYF	TGTGCCAGCAGCCCGGGACCCTTAAACATTCAGTACTTC	once	TRBV7-2	TRBJ2-4	-
CASSPSGQGLDEQYF	TGTGCCAGCAGCCCCTCCGGGCAGGGTCTTGACGAGCAGTACTTC	-	TRBV7-6	TRBJ2-7	-
CASSFGFGGELFF	TGTGCCAGCAGCTTTGGATTCGGGGGGGAGCTGTTTTTT	few	TRBV7-8	TRBJ2-2	-
CASSLLTGNNEKLFF	TGTGCCAGCAGCTTGTTAACAGGGAATAATGAAAAACTGTTTTTT	-	TRBV11-2	TRBJ1-4	-
CATSRDTGGSQPQHF	TGTGCCACCAGCAGAGATACTGGGGGCAGTCAGCCCCAGCATTTT	-	TRBV15	TRBJ1-5	-
CASSLRVVGGGELFF	TGTGCCAGCAGTTTGCGCGTCGTTGGTGGCGGGGAGCTGTTTTTT	-	TRBV12-3/TRBV12-4	TRBJ2-2	-
CASRLDTYNEQFF	TGTGCCAGCAGACTTGATACCTACAATGAGCAGTTCTTC	many	TRBV7-2	TRBJ2-1	-
CASSPGYNNEKLFF	TGTGCCAGCAGCCCCGGGTACAACAATGAAAAACTGTTTTTT	few	TRBV7-6	TRBJ1-4	-
CSAFPSSLGQGMNTEAFF	TGCAGTGCTTTTCCCTCCAGCCTTGGACAGGGCATGAACACTGAAGCTTTCTTT	-	TRBV20-1	TRBJ1-1	TRBD1
CASSLARGGDTEAFF	TGTGCCAGCAGTTTAGCGCGGGGGGGTGACACTGAAGCTTTCTTT	many	TRBV12-3/TRBV12-4	TRBJ1-1	-
CATSTRGDYNEQFF	TGTGCCACCAGCACCCGGGGGGATTACAATGAGCAGTTCTTC	-	TRBV15	TRBJ2-1	TRBD2
CASSSPVAGGSTDTQYF	TGTGCCAGCAGCTCCCCTGTCGCGGGGGGTAGCACAGATACGCAGTATTTT	few	TRBV7-4	TRBJ2-3	TRBD2
CASSWDGGSPLHF	TGTGCCAGCAGCTGGGATGGTGGGTCACCCCTCCACTTT	few	TRBV11-2	TRBJ1-6	-
CASTEGGANQPQHF	TGTGCCAGCACCGAGGGTGGGGCGAATCAGCCCCAGCATTTT	-	TRBV2	TRBJ1-5	-
CASSLEGRSFKNIQYF	TGTGCCAGCAGCTTAGAGGGACGGAGTTTCAAAAACATTCAGTACTTC	-	TRBV7-3	TRBJ2-4	-
CSVTKGTGVTGELFF	TGCAGCGTGACGAAAGGGACAGGAGTCACCGGGGAGCTGTTTTTT	-	TRBV29-1	TRBJ2-2	TRBD1
CASSQERLAEETQYF	TGCGCCAGCAGCCAAGAACGGCTAGCGGAAGAGACCCAGTACTTC	few	TRBV4-1	TRBJ2-5	TRBD2
CASSFGGPSYEQYF	TGTGCCAGCAGTTTTGGGGGCCCCTCCTACGAGCAGTACTTC	many	TRBV6-1	TRBJ2-7	-
CASSTSGGTTNYGYTF	TGTGCCAGCAGCACCTCAGGGGGCACCACGAACTATGGCTACACCTTC	-	TRBV9	TRBJ1-2	TRBD1
CSVEVDPGWTEAFF	TGCAGCGTTGAAGTTGACCCGGGGTGGACTGAAGCTTTCTTT	-	TRBV29-1	TRBJ1-1	-
CASSLGRGSIYNEQFF	TGCGCCAGCAGCTTGGGGCGGGGCTCAATTTACAATGAGCAGTTCTTC	-	TRBV5-1	TRBJ2-1	-
CASSLGLAIEQFF	TGTGCCAGCAGCTTGGGACTAGCTATTGAGCAGTTCTTC	many	TRBV7-2	TRBJ2-1	TRBD2
CATQSRGGNTEAFF	TGTGCCACCCAATCGCGGGGGGGGAACACTGAAGCTTTCTTT	few	TRBV27	TRBJ1-1	-
CSVDGGQGGWTGELFF	TGCAGCGTTGATGGGGGACAGGGCGGATGGACCGGGGAGCTGTTTTTT	-	TRBV29-1	TRBJ2-2	TRBD1
CASSLVAGDSPLHF	TGTGCCAGCAGCTTGGTGGCAGGTGATTCACCCCTCCACTTT	-	TRBV5-5	TRBJ1-6	-
CASSLVRNEQFF	TGTGCCAGCAGCTTAGTGCGGAATGAGCAGTTCTTC	many	TRBV7-9	TRBJ2-1	-
CASSGSGVVTDTQYF	TGTGCCAGCAGCGGATCGGGGGTAGTTACAGATACGCAGTATTTT	-	TRBV7-2	TRBJ2-3	-